The 5 T cell receptor beta chains below come from one sample, sequenced in a study of blood T cell repertoires in COVID-19. TCRdb's copy holds only in-frame clones and misses some; the assay was immunoSEQ multiplex PCR. The sample records a few hundred thousand clones, approximately 81% being singletons. Sequencing was done on a sample of peripheral blood. All receptors derive from a man aged 50-59 years who had recovered from COVID-19.

The chain employs TRBV19 and TRBJ1-2; 9 nucleotides line up with TRBD1. The CDR3 length is 15 residues. V lost 3 bases to trimming and J lost 6 bases; unmatched junction nucleotides: 8. Germline loops: CDR1 LNHDA, CDR2 SQIVND (reference sequence). The CDR3 DNA reads as TGTGCCAGTAGTATTTTCTTACAGGGGGCAAATGGCTACACCTTC. Translated, it gives CASSIFLQGANGYTF. Together with reference TRBV19 and TRBJ1-2, the CDR3 gives the full variable domain: DGGITQSPKYLFRKEGQNVTLSCEQNLNHDAMYWYRQDPGQGLRLIYYSQIVNDFQKGDIAEGYSVSREKKESFPLTVTSAQKNPTAFYLCASSIFLQGANGYTFGSGTRLTVV.

This sequence joins TRBV27 and TRBJ2-2; 7 positions match TRBD2. The trim removed 3 bases at V and 4 bases at J, leaving 8 bases unmatched. Germline V gene lookup returns CDR1 MNHEY and CDR2 SMNVEV (reference sequence). This CDR3 is 16 amino acids long. DNA for the CDR3: TGTGCCAGCAGTTTGTACCACGGCGGGGGCACCGGGGAGCTGTTTTTT. Translating gives CASSLYHGGGTGELFF.

The chain is built from TRBV3-1 (or the pseudogene TRBV3-2) and TRBJ1-6; TRBD1 matches at 7 bases. Germline V gene data show CDR1 as LGHDT and CDR2 as YNNKEL (reference sequence). V lost 5 bases to trimming and J lost 5 bases; unmatched junction nucleotides: 3. The CDR3 spans 14 residues. In DNA, the CDR3 is TGTGCCAGCAGCGGGACAGCCAATAATTCACCCCTCCACTTT. Residues: CASSGTANNSPLHF.

This rearrangement joins TRBV28 to TRBJ2-1, with no clear D. This CDR3 spans 12 amino acids. Germline V gives CDR1 MDHEN, CDR2 SYDVKM. V was cut by 5 bases and J by 9 bases, with 11 bases left in between. The CDR3 loop reads CASSVQSAEQFF. The CDR3 DNA reads TGTGCCAGCAGTGTTCAGTCCGCTGAGCAGTTCTTC.

The V call is TRBV27, the J call TRBJ1-1; no clear D gene. From germline, CDR1 is MNHEY and CDR2 SMNVEV (reference sequence). The V and J ends lost 5 bases and 10 bases respectively, with 20 bases between them. This CDR3 comprises 14 residues. CDR3 DNA: TGTGCCAGCAGTAGGGCCGACACCCGCCGGGGAGCTTTCTTT. Protein product: CASSRADTRRGAFF.